The 18 T cell receptor beta chains presented below share a single source sample, sequenced in a study of PD-1 blockade in classical Hodgkin lymphoma. The time point was: cycle 4 day 1 (C4D1), after 5 to 7 weeks of nivolumab. In every patient, relapse followed autologous stem cell transplantation, while exposure to brentuximab vedotin differed. Assay: immunoSEQ multiplex PCR; the TCRdb copy retains only in-frame clones and omits some. The repertoire holds 20,000 or so clones, approximately 80% seen once, with approximately 7% in the top ten. The source was peripheral blood mononuclear cells (PBMCs), collected before the fourth cycle of nivolumab. These receptors were taken from a human donor with classical Hodgkin lymphoma.

The genes are TRBV27 and TRBJ2-2, with D uncertain. CDR1 is MNHEY, CDR2 SMNVEV, per germline (reference sequence). Trimming took off 8 bases at V and 1 base at J, with 11 bases between the two ends. The CDR3 runs 14 residues. CDR3 in amino acids: CASGSFLNTGELFF. The DNA for the CDR3 is TGTGCCAGCGGATCCTTCTTGAACACCGGGGAGCTGTTTTTT.

The chain uses TRBV27 and TRBJ2-2, with D perhaps TRBD1 (5 bases). The V end lost 2 bases, the J end lost 8 bases, and 9 bases lay between the germline ends. Germline V gene data show CDR1 as MNHEY and CDR2 as SMNVEV (reference sequence). CDR3 length: 13 residues. For the CDR3, the DNA is TGTGCCAGCAGTTTAGAAGGGGTGGGGGAGCTGTTTTTT. Protein product: CASSLEGVGELFF.

A single count supports this clone. The CDR3 here is CASSQGSTYNEQFF. Here the CDR3 DNA reads TGCGCCAGCAGCCAAGGTAGCACCTACAATGAGCAGTTCTTC. The rearrangement links TRBV4-1 to TRBJ2-1; D gene unclear. The CDR3 has 14 residues. V lost 1 base, J lost 2 bases, and 6 bases lay in between. The germline V gene encodes CDR1 MGHRA and CDR2 YSYEKL.

V is TRBV19 and J is TRBJ2-2; no clear D. Germline V gene lookup returns CDR1 LNHDA and CDR2 SQIVND (reference sequence). The ends were cut back, 3 bases at V and 3 bases at J, with 5 bases in the middle. CDR3 size: 13 residues. In DNA, the CDR3 is TGTGCCAGTAGTATGGCCTACACCGGGGAGCTGTTTTTT. Its protein is CASSMAYTGELFF.

The chain links TRBV5-1 to TRBJ1-4, with D hard to call. Between the trimmed V and J ends, which lost 0 bases and 7 bases, there was a span of 7 bases. Germline V lookup: CDR1 SGHRS, CDR2 YFSETQ. There are 13 residues in the CDR3. This CDR3 reads CASSLGTGEKLFF. DNA of the CDR3: TGCGCCAGCAGCTTGGGGACGGGTGAAAAACTGTTTTTT.

The chain is built from TRBV7-3 and TRBJ2-2, with D perhaps matching TRBD1 or TRBD2 (5 bases each). Trimming left V 6 bases short and J 0 bases short, with 14 bases between. The CDR3 covers 16 residues. Germline CDR1 is SGHTA and CDR2 is FQGTGA. CDR3 in amino acids: CASRSPGRTNTGELFF. The DNA for the CDR3 is TGTGCCAGCAGAAGCCCGGGACGGACGAACACCGGGGAGCTGTTTTTT. The full variable domain, its missing parts supplied by reference TRBV7-3 and TRBJ2-2, is GAGVSQTPSNKVTEKGKYVELRCDPISGHTALYWYRQSLGQGPEFLIYFQGTGAADDSGLPNDRFFAVRPEGSVSTLKIQRTERGDSAVYLCASRSPGRTNTGELFFGEGSRLTVL.

The J gene is TRBJ2-5, the V gene TRBV7-9; a weak D match, TRBD1 (7 bases). Trimming removed 1 base from V and 5 bases from J, with 20 bases in between. The CDR3 covers 17 residues. Germline V gene lookup returns CDR1 SEHNR and CDR2 FQNEAQ (reference sequence). The CDR3 bases are TGTGCCAGCAGCTTAGGGCGGGGACGCAGGGGGTTGGAGACCCAGTACTTC. This encodes CASSLGRGRRGLETQYF.

V and J are TRBV14 and TRBJ2-7; 7 bases fit TRBD2. Germline V gene lookup returns CDR1 SGHDN and CDR2 FVKESK. V dropped 5 bases and J dropped 0; count of bases not matched to a gene: 4. The CDR3 loop spans 14 amino acids. The chain's CDR3 is CASSFGGSSYEQYF. Written as DNA, the CDR3 is TGTGCCAGCAGCTTCGGGGGGTCCTCCTACGAGCAGTACTTC.

CDR3 in amino acids: CARSTGGHGAFKNIQYF. The CDR3 nucleotides read TGTGCCAGAAGCACAGGTGGACACGGAGCCTTCAAAAACATTCAGTACTTC. The V and J genes are TRBV5-3 and TRBJ2-4; D is possibly TRBD1 (5 bases). TRBV5-3 is an ORF, with its function uncertain. The V and J ends lost 4 bases and 3 bases respectively, with 20 bases between them. The CDR3 sequence is 17 residues long.

This clone was detected a few times. This sequence joins TRBV4-1 and TRBJ1-2, with 11 bases matching TRBD1. CDR1 MGHRA and CDR2 YSYEKL come from the germline V gene. The J segment lost 4 bases and the V segment lost 1 base, leaving 2 bases of the junction unmatched. This CDR3 is built from 15 residues. The CDR3 DNA reads as TGCGCCAGCAGCCAAGCGGGACAGGGGGGCTATGGCTACACCTTC. Its protein is CASSQAGQGGYGYTF.

The rearrangement joins TRBV5-1 to TRBJ2-4; 8 bases are a match to TRBD1. Trimming took 3 bases from V and 1 from J; bases not matched to a gene: 0. The CDR3 covers 14 residues. The germline CDR1 and CDR2 sequences are SGHRS and YFSETQ. CDR3 sequence: CASSWDRAKNIQYF. CDR3 nucleotides: TGCGCCAGCAGCTGGGACAGGGCCAAAAACATTCAGTACTTC.

The V and J genes are TRBV5-4 and TRBJ1-3; D is undetermined. V was clipped by 2 bases and J by 2 bases, with 14 bases between them. The CDR3 has 16 amino acids. From germline, CDR1 is SGHNT and CDR2 YYREEE (reference sequence). CDR3 loop: CASSLRSAGPGNTIYF. CDR3 coding DNA: TGTGCCAGCAGCTTAAGGTCGGCCGGACCTGGAAACACCATATATTTT. The complete variable domain, with remaining parts taken from reference TRBV5-4 and TRBJ1-3, reads ETGVTQSPTHLIKTRGQQVTLRCSSQSGHNTVSWYQQALGQGPQFIFQYYREEENGRGNFPPRFSGLQFPNYSSELNVNALELDDSALYLCASSLRSAGPGNTIYFGEGSWLTVV.

V and J are TRBV27 and TRBJ2-5; D gene uncertain. V dropped 5 bases and J dropped 0 bases, with 19 bases sitting between them. Germline V CDR1 and CDR2: MNHEY, SMNVEV (reference sequence). The CDR3 is 17 residues long. DNA of the CDR3: TGTGCCAGCAGTAAACCAAAATGGCGAATCTACCAAGAGACCCAGTACTTC. It specifies CASSKPKWRIYQETQYF.

This clone has only one observation. CDR3 nucleotide sequence: TGTGCCAGCAACCGCAGGGGGGACTTCTATGGCTACACCTTC. Translating it yields CASNRRGDFYGYTF. V is TRBV9 and J is TRBJ1-2; 7 nucleotides match TRBD1. Unmatched junction bases numbered 9, after V lost 6 bases and J lost 4 bases. This CDR3 comprises 14 residues. The germline V gene encodes CDR1 SGDLS and CDR2 YYNGEE.

This chain links TRBV5-1 with TRBJ2-2; possible D gene TRBD1, 6 bases. The CDR3 extends over 16 amino acids. Trimming left V 0 bases short and J 10 bases short, with 19 bases between. Germline V lookup: CDR1 SGHRS, CDR2 YFSETQ. As DNA, the CDR3 is TGCGCCAGCAGCTTGGGAACCCTCGCAGGGGCCGCGGAGCTGTTTTTT. Protein: CASSLGTLAGAAELFF.

The V and J genes are TRBV7-3 and TRBJ2-1; the match to TRBD2 covers 10 bases. The ends lost 3 bases at V and 0 bases at J; junction bases unmatched: 8. The CDR3 has 18 amino acids. Germline CDR1 SGHTA, CDR2 FQGTGA. Here the CDR3 DNA reads TGTGCCAGCAGCTTTTCAAGGCTAGCGGGAGCCTCCTACAATGAGCAGTTCTTC. Translated, it gives CASSFSRLAGASYNEQFF.

V is TRBV10-3 and J is TRBJ1-1; D perhaps matches TRBD1 (5 bases). The germline gives CDR1 ENHRY, CDR2 SYGVKD. V dropped 4 bases and J dropped 2 bases, with 8 bases sitting between them. There are 13 residues in the CDR3. CDR3 nucleotide sequence: TGTGCCATCAGTGGGGACGGTAACACTGAAGCTTTCTTT. The encoded protein is CAISGDGNTEAFF.

V usage is TRBV28 and J usage is TRBJ2-3; 16 bases are shared with TRBD2. The CDR3 loop spans 17 amino acids. Germline V CDR1 and CDR2: MDHEN, SYDVKM. V was clipped by 4 bases and J by 9 bases; unmatched bases: 10. The DNA of the CDR3 is TGTGCCAGCAGTTACGACTCGGGACTAGCGGGAGGGTTAACGCAGTATTTT. The encoded protein is CASSYDSGLAGGLTQYF.